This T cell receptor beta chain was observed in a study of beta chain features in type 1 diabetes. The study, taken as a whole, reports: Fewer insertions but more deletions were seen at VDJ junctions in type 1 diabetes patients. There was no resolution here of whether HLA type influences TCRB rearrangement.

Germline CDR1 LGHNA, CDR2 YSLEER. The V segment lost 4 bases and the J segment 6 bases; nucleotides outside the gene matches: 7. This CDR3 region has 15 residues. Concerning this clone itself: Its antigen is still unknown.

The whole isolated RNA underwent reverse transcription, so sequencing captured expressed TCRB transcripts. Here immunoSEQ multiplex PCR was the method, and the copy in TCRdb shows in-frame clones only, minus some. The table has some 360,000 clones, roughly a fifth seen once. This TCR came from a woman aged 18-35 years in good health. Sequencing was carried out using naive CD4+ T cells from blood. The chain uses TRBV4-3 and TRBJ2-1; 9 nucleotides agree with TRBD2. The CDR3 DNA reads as TGCGCCAGCAGCCCGCGACTAGCGGTGGCCAATGAGCAGTTCTTC. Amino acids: CASSPRLAVANEQFF.